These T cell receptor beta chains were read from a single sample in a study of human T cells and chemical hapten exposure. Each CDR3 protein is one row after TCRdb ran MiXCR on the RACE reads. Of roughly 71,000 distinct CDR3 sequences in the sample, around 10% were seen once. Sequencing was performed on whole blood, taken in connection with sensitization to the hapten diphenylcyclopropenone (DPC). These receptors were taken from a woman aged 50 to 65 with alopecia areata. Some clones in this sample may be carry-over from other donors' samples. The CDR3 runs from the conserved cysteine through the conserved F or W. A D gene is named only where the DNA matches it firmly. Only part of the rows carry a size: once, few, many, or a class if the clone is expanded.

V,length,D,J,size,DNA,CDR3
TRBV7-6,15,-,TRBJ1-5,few,TGTGCCAGCAGCCAGAGCAGTGGGCCGGGTCAGCCCCAGCATTTT,CASSQSSGPGQPQHF
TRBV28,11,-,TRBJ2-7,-,TGTGCCAGCAGTTTATCCGGGACAAGGGACTTC,CASSLSGTRDF
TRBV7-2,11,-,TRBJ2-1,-,TGTGCCAGCAGTTCGGTCCCGAAGCAGTTCTTC,CASSSVPKQFF
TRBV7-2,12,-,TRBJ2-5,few,TGTGCCAGCAGCGGCAGGGAAGAGACCCAGTACTTC,CASSGREETQYF
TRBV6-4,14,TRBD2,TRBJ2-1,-,TGTGCCAGCAGTGACTCTAGCGGGGAGAATGAGCAGTTCTTC,CASSDSSGENEQFF
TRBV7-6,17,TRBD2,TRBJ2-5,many,TGTGCCAGCAGCTTATCCGTCCAGCGGGAGTACCAAGAGACCCAGTACTTC,CASSLSVQREYQETQYF
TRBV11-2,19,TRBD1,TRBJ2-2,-,TGTGCCAGCACACTACAGGGGCCCAGGGCCCTCATCGGCACCGGGGAGCTGTTTTTT,CASTLQGPRALIGTGELFF
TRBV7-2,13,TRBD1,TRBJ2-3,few,TGTGCCAGCAGTTCACAGGGGTCAGATACGCAGTATTTT,CASSSQGSDTQYF
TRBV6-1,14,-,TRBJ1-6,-,TGTGCCACCCTGCTCGGGTTTTACAATTCACCCCTCCACTTT,CATLLGFYNSPLHF
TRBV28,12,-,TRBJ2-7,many,TGTGCCAGCAGTTTATCCCCAAGCGAGCAGTACTTC,CASSLSPSEQYF
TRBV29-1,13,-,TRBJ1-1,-,TGCAGCGCGGGCGGCCTGGGGCACACTGAAGCTTTCTTT,CSAGGLGHTEAFF
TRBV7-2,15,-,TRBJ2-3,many,TGTGCCAGCAGCGGGACGGAGGCCTGGGCAGATACGCAGTATTTT,CASSGTEAWADTQYF
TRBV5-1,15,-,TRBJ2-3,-,TGCGCCAGCAGCTTAACCGGGATTTACACAGATACGCAGTATTTT,CASSLTGIYTDTQYF
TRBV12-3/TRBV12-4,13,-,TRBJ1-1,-,TGTGCCAGCAGTTTACAGGGTCCGACTGAAGCTTTCTTT,CASSLQGPTEAFF
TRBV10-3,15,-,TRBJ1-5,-,TGTGCCATCAGTGGGGGATCAAGGCTTGGGGAGCCCCAGCATTTT,CAISGGSRLGEPQHF
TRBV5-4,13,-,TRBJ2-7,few,TGTGCCAGCAGCTTGGACAACTCCTACGAGCAGTACTTC,CASSLDNSYEQYF
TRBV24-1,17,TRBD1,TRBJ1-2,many,TGTGCCACCAGTGACAAAACCTGGACAGGGAAGAGGGATGGCTACACCTTC,CATSDKTWTGKRDGYTF
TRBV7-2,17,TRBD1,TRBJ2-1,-,TGTGCCAGCGGCCGCACGGGGGACAGGGGCCCTTACAATGAGCAGTTCTTC,CASGRTGDRGPYNEQFF
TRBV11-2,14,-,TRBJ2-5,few,TGTGCCAGCAGCTTAGGAGGCAGTCAAGAGACCCAGTACTTC,CASSLGGSQETQYF
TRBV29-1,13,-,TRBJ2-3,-,TGCAGCGTTGAAGGTGGATTCACAGATACGCAGTATTTT,CSVEGGFTDTQYF
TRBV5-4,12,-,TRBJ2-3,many,TGTGCCAGCAGCTTGGTAACGGATACGCAGTATTTT,CASSLVTDTQYF
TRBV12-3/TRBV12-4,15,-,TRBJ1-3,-,TGTGCCAGCAGTGGCCCGTCGGATAAGCAAAACACCATATATTTT,CASSGPSDKQNTIYF
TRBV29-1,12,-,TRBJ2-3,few,TGCAGCGTTCCTAGGAGCACAGATACGCAGTATTTT,CSVPRSTDTQYF
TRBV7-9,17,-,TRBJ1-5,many,TGTGCCAGCAGCTTAGACCCAACCTGGGGTAGCAATCAGCCCCAGCATTTT,CASSLDPTWGSNQPQHF
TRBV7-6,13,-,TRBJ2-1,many,TGTGCCAGCAGCTCCCGGGGGAACAATGAGCAGTTCTTC,CASSSRGNNEQFF
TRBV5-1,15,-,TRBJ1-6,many,TGCGCCAGCACTGGATGGGAGCCTGATAATTCACCCCTCCACTTT,CASTGWEPDNSPLHF
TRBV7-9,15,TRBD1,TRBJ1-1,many,TGTGCCAGCAGCTTGGACGGGACAGCCTACGGTGGGGCTTTCTTT,CASSLDGTAYGGAFF
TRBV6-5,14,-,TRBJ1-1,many,TGTGCCAGCAGACCCAGACAGTTGAACACTGAAGCTTTCTTT,CASRPRQLNTEAFF
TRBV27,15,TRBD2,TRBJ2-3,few,TGTGCCAGCAGTTTTGAAACTAGCGGCACAGATACGCAGTATTTT,CASSFETSGTDTQYF
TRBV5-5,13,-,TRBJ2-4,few,TGTGCCAGCAGCTTGGACCCAGTAAACATTCAGTACTTC,CASSLDPVNIQYF
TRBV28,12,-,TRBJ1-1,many,TGTGCCAGCAGAACGTCAGGCACTGAAGCTTTCTTT,CASRTSGTEAFF
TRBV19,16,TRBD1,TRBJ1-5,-,TGTGCCAGTAGTAGGGCAGGGGGTTCCCTAGATCAGCCCCAGCATTTT,CASSRAGGSLDQPQHF
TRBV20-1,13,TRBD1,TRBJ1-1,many,TGCAGTGCGTCGGACAGGGCGATCTTTGAAGCTTTCTTT,CSASDRAIFEAFF
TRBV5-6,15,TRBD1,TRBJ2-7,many,TGTGCCAGCAGCTTGGACAGGGGGCCCACCTACGAGCAGTACTTC,CASSLDRGPTYEQYF
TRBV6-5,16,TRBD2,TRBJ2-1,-,TGTGCCAGCAGGACGATGGGACTAGCGGAACACAATGAGCAGTTCTTC,CASRTMGLAEHNEQFF
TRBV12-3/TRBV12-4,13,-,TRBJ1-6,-,TGTGCCAGCGGCAAGGCGGAGGATTCACCCCTCCACTTT,CASGKAEDSPLHF
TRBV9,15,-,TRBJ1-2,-,TGTGCCAGCCGCGGACAGCCTCTCTCCCAATATGGCTACACCTTC,CASRGQPLSQYGYTF
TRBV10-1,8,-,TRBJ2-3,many,TGCGCCAGCAGCCTAGGATATTTT,CASSLGYF
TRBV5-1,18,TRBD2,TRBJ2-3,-,TGCGCCAGCAGCATCGGACTAGCGGGCGCACCTAGCACAGATACGCAGTATTTT,CASSIGLAGAPSTDTQYF
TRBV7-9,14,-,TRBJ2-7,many,TGTGCCAGCAGCTCACCCGACTCCAGGGGTGGGCAGTACTTC,CASSSPDSRGGQYF
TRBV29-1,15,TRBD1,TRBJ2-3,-,TGCAGCGTTAAACCGGGACAGGGTAGTTCAGATACGCAGTATTTT,CSVKPGQGSSDTQYF
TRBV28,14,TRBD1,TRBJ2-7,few,TGTGCCAGCAAAAGGGGGACAGGGGTGTGGGAGCAGTACTTC,CASKRGTGVWEQYF
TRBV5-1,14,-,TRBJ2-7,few,TGCGCCAGCAGCCTCCAGGGAAGTTCCTACGAGCAGTACTTC,CASSLQGSSYEQYF
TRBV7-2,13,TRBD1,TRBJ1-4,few,TGTGCCAGCAGTATCAGACAGGGAGAAAAACTGTTTTTT,CASSIRQGEKLFF
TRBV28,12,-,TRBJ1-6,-,TGTGCCGCAAGGGGGGAGAATTCACCCCTCCACTTT,CAARGENSPLHF
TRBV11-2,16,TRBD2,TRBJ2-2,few,TGTGCCAGCAGCTTAGATGGAGCGGGAGTGGCCGGGGAGCTGTTTTTT,CASSLDGAGVAGELFF
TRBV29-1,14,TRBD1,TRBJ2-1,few,TGCAGCGTAGCGAGGACAGGGGGCTACAATGAGCAGTTCTTC,CSVARTGGYNEQFF
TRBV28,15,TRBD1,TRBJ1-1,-,TGTGCCAGTATTTCTAGGGGGCAGGCGAACACTGAAGCTTTCTTT,CASISRGQANTEAFF
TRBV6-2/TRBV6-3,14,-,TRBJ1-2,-,TGTGCCAGCACCAACGAGGGGACTACCTATGGCTACACCTTC,CASTNEGTTYGYTF
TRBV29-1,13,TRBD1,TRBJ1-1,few,TGCAGCGGCGACAGGGGCCTTGGGACTGAAGCTTTCTTT,CSGDRGLGTEAFF
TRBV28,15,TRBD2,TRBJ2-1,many,TGTGCCAGCAGTCCAGCGGGAGGCCCTTACAATGAGCAGTTCTTC,CASSPAGGPYNEQFF
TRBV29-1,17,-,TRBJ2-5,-,TGCAGCGTTGACTTCTCACGGGGACTGGCGGCCCAAGAGACCCAGTACTTC,CSVDFSRGLAAQETQYF
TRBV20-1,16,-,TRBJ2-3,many,TGCAGTCCCCAAGGAGGGCAGGGGTCTAGCACAGATACGCAGTATTTT,CSPQGGQGSSTDTQYF
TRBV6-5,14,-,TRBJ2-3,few,TGTGCCAGCAGTTTAGCAGGGCGGACAGATACGCAGTATTTT,CASSLAGRTDTQYF
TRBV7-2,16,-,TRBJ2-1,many,TGTGCCAGCAGCCCCCCACGGGGTAGGACCTACAATGAGCAGTTCTTC,CASSPPRGRTYNEQFF
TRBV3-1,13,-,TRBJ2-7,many,TGTGCCAGCAGCCAAGATGCCAGGGGCGAGCAGTACTTC,CASSQDARGEQYF
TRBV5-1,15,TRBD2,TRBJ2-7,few,TGCGCCAGCAGCTTGCTCGCGGGAGAAACCTACGAGCAGTACTTC,CASSLLAGETYEQYF
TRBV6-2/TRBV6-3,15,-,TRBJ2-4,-,TGTGCCAGCAGCCCAGCTCAGGGGATCAAAAACATTCAGTACTTC,CASSPAQGIKNIQYF